The clone carrying this TCR beta chain has at least ten counts. As yet, its antigen is unknown. This sample is drawn from a study of breast tumors, draining lymph nodes, adjacent tissues. Study results and limitations: Tumor repertoires ranked between lymph nodes and nontumor tissue in diversity, with V and J gene preferences. Most tumor T cells seemingly derive from lymph node, then expand in tumor.

Trimming pared 3 bases from V and 4 bases from J, leaving 20 bases between. The CDR3 covers 17 residues. Germline V lookup: CDR1 MNHEY, CDR2 SVGEGT. Axillary draining lymph nodes of breast cancer patients supplied the node samples. TCRdb processed the multiplex PCR reads anew with MiXCR; each CDR3 protein has one entry. Of 120,000 or so distinct CDR3 sequences in the sample, roughly 21% were seen once. The V gene is TRBV6-2 or TRBV6-3, the J gene TRBJ2-3, with a possible D match to TRBD2 (7 bases). The sample taken for sequencing was axillary lymph node tissue. The sequence derives from a female donor with breast cancer. Some clones in this sample may be carry-over from other donors' samples. CDR3 DNA: TGTGCCAGCAGTTATGGGAGGGGGGGCCACACGGCAGATACGCAGTATTTT. Protein sequence: CASSYGRGGHTADTQYF.